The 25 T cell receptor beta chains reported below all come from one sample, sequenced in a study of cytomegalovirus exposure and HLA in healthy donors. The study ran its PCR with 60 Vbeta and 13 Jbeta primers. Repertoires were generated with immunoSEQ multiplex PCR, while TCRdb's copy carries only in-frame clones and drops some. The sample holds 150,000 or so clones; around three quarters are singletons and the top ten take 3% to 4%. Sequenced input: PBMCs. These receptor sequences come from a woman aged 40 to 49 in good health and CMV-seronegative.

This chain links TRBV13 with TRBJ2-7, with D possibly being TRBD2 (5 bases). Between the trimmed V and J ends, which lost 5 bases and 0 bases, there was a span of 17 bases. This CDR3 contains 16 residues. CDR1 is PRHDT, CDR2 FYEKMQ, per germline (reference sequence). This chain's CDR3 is CASSVTPRELSYEQYF. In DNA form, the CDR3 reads TGTGCCAGCAGCGTCACCCCCCGGGAACTCTCCTACGAGCAGTACTTC.

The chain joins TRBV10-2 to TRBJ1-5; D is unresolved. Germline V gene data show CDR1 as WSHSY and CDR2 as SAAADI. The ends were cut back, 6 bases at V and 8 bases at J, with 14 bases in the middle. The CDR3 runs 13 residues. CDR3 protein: CASREGGLEPQHF. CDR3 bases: TGCGCCAGCAGGGAGGGAGGCCTGGAGCCCCAGCATTTT.

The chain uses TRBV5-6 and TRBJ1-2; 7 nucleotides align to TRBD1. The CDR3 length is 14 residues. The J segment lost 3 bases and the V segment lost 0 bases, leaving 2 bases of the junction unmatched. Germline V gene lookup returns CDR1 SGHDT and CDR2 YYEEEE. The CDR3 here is CASSLGQGDYGYTF. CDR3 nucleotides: TGTGCCAGCAGCTTGGGACAGGGTGACTATGGCTACACCTTC.

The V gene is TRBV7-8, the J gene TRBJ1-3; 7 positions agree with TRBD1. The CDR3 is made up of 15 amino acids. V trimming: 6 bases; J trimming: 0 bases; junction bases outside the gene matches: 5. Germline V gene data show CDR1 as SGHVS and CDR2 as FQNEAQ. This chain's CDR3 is CASRKGGGSGNTIYF. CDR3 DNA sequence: TGTGCCAGCAGAAAAGGGGGCGGCTCTGGAAACACCATATATTTT. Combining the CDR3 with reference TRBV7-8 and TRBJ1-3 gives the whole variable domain GAGVSQSPRYKVAKRGQDVALRCDPISGHVSLFWYQQALGQGPEFLTYFQNEAQLDKSGLPSDRFFAERPEGSVSTLKIQRTQQEDSAVYLCASRKGGGSGNTIYFGEGSWLTVV.

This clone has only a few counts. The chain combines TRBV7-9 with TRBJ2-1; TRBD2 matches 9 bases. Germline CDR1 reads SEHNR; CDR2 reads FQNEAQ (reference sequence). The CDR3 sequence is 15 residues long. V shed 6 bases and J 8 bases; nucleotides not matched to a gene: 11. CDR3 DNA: TGTGCCAGCAGACAACTAGCGGGTGAGGCCGATGAGCAGTTCTTC. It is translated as CASRQLAGEADEQFF. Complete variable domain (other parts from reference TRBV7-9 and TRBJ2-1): DTGVSQNPRHKITKRGQNVTFRCDPISEHNRLYWYRQTLGQGPEFLTYFQNEAQLEKSRLLSDRFSAERPKGSFSTLEIQRTEQGDSAMYLCASRQLAGEADEQFFGPGTRLTVL.

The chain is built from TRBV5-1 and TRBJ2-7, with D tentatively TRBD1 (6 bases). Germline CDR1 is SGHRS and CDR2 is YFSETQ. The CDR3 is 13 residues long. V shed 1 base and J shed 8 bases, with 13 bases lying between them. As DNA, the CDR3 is TGCGCCAGCAGCTTGCAACAGGGAATCAAGCAGTACTTC. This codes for CASSLQQGIKQYF.

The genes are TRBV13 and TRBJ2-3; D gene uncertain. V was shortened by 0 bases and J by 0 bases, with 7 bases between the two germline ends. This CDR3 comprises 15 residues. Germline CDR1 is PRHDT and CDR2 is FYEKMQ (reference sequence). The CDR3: CASSLGPRSTDTQYF. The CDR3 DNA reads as TGTGCCAGCAGCTTAGGTCCGAGAAGCACAGATACGCAGTATTTT. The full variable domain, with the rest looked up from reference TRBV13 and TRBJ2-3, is AAGVIQSPRHLIKEKRETATLKCYPIPRHDTVYWYQQGPGQDPQFLISFYEKMQSDKGSIPDRFSAQQFSDYHSELNMSSLELGDSALYFCASSLGPRSTDTQYFGPGTRLTVL.

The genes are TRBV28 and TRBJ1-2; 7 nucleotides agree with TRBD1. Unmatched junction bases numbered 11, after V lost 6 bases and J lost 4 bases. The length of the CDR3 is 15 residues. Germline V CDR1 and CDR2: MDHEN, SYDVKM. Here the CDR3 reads CASSLLTGNIYGYTF. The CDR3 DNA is TGTGCCAGCAGCCTGCTGACAGGGAACATCTATGGCTACACCTTC.

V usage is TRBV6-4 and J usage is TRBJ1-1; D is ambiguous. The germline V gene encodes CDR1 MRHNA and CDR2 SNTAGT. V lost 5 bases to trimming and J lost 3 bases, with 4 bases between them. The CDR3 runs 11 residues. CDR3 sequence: CASSSDTEAFF. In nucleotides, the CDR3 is TGTGCCAGCAGTTCAGACACTGAAGCTTTCTTT.

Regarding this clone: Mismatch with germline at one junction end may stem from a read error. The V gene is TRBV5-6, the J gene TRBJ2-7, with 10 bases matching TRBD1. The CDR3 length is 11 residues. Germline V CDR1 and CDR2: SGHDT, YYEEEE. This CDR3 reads CASSPGTGVSF. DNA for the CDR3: TGTGCCAGCAGCCCGGGGACAGGGGTCAGCTTC.

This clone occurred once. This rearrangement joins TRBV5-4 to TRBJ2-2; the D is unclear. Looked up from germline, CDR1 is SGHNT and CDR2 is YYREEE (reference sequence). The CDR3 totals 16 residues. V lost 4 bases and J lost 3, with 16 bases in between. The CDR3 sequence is CASSAGTAVYTGELFF. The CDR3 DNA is TGTGCCAGCAGCGCCGGCACGGCGGTTTACACCGGGGAGCTGTTTTTT.

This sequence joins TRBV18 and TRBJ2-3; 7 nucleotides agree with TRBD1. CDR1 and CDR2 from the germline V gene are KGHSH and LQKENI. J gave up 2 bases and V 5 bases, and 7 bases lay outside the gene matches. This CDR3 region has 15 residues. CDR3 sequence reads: CASSSQGQNTDTQYF. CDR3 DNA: TGTGCCAGCTCATCACAGGGACAGAACACAGATACGCAGTATTTT.

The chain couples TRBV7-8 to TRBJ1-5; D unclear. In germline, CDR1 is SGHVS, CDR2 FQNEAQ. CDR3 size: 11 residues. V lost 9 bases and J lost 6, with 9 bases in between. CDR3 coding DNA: TGTGCCAGTTGTCCTCCTCAGCCCCAGCATTTT. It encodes CASCPPQPQHF. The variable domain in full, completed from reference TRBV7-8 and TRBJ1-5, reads GAGVSQSPRYKVAKRGQDVALRCDPISGHVSLFWYQQALGQGPEFLTYFQNEAQLDKSGLPSDRFFAERPEGSVSTLKIQRTQQEDSAVYLCASCPPQPQHFGDGTRLSIL.

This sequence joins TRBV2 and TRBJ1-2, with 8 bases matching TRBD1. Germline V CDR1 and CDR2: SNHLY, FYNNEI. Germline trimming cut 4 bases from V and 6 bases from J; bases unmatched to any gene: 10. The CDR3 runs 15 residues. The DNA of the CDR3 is TGTGCCAGCAGTGTCGACAGGGGAAGTTTACATGGCTACACCTTC. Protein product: CASSVDRGSLHGYTF.

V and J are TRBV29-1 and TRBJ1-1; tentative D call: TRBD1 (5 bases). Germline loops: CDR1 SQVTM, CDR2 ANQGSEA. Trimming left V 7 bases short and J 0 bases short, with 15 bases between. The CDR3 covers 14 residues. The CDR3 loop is CSATRGGVNTEAFF. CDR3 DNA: TGCAGCGCGACCCGCGGGGGAGTGAACACTGAAGCTTTCTTT.

In DNA form, the CDR3 reads TGTGCCAGCGGGGAGGGTAACTATGGCTACACCTTC. Translation gives CASGEGNYGYTF. V usage is TRBV6-1 and J usage is TRBJ1-2; no clear D. With 8 bases removed from V and 1 base from J, the gap between germline ends came to 8 bases. CDR3 length: 12 amino acids. Germline CDR1 is MNHNS and CDR2 is SASEGT.

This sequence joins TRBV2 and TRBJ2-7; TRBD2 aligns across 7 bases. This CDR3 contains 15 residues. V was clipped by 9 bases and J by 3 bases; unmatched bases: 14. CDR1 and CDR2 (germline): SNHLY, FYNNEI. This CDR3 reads CAREGKRGPYYEQYF. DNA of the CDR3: TGTGCCAGGGAGGGAAAGCGGGGACCATACTACGAGCAGTACTTC.

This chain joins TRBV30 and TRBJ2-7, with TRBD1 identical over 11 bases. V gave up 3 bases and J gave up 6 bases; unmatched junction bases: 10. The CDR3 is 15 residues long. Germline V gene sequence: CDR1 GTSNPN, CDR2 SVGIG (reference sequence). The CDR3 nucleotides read TGTGCCTGGAGATGGTACAGGACAGGGGGCGGCGAGCAGTACTTC. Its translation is CAWRWYRTGGGEQYF.

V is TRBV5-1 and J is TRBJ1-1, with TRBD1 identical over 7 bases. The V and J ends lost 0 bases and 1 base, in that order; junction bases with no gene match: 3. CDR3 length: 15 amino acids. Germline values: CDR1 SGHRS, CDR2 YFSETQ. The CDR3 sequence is CASSLAPGGNTEAFF. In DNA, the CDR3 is TGCGCCAGCAGCTTGGCGCCAGGGGGGAACACTGAAGCTTTCTTT. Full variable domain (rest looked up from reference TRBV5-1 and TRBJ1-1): KAGVTQTPRYLIKTRGQQVTLSCSPISGHRSVSWYQQTPGQGLQFLFEYFSETQRNKGNFPGRFSGRQFSNSRSEMNVSTLELGDSALYLCASSLAPGGNTEAFFGQGTRLTVV.

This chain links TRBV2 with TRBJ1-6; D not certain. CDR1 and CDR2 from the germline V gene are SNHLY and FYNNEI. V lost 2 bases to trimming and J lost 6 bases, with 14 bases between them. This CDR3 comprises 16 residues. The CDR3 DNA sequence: TGTGCCAGCAGTGAATACGGGGTCGGCCCTAATTCACCCCTCCACTTT. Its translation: CASSEYGVGPNSPLHF.

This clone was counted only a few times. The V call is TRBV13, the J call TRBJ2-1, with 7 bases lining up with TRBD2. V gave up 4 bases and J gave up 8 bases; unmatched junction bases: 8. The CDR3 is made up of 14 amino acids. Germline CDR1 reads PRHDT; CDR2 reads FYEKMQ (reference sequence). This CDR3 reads CASSSSQSGDEQFF. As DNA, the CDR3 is TGTGCCAGCAGCTCCTCCCAAAGCGGGGATGAGCAGTTCTTC. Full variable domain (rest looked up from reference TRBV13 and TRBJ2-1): AAGVIQSPRHLIKEKRETATLKCYPIPRHDTVYWYQQGPGQDPQFLISFYEKMQSDKGSIPDRFSAQQFSDYHSELNMSSLELGDSALYFCASSSSQSGDEQFFGPGTRLTVL.

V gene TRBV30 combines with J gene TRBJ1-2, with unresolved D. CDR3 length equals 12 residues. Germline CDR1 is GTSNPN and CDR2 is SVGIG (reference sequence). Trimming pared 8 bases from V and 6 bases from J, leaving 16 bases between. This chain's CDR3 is CALAHGWDGYTF. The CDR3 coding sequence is TGTGCCCTAGCCCACGGGTGGGATGGCTACACCTTC.

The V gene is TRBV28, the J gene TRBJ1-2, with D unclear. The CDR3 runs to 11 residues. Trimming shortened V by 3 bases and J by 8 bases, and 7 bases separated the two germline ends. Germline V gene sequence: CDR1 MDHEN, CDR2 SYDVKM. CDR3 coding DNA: TGTGCCAGCAGTTTTTCTAGCGGCTACACCTTC. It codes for CASSFSSGYTF.

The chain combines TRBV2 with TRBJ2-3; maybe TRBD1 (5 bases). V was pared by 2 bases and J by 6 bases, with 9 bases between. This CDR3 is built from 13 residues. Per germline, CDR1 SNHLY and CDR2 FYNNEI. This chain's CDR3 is CASSEQGRDTQYF. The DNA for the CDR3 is TGTGCCAGCAGTGAACAGGGCAGGGATACGCAGTATTTT.

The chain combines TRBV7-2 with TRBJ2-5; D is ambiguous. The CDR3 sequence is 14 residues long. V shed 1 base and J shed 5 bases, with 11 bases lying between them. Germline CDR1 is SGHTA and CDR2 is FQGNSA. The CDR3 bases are TGTGCCAGCAGCTTAGAGTCGGGTTGGGAGACCCAGTACTTC. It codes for CASSLESGWETQYF.